A selection of T cell receptor beta chains follows, all from one sample in a study of low-dose radiotherapy and immunotherapy resistance in tumors. Via MiXCR, TCRdb re-called the reads, giving one row per CDR3 protein. The sample has tens of thousands of distinct CDR3 sequences, around 11% seen once; the top ten hold approximately 6.2%. The sample in question was PBMCs, obtained before treatment. The receptor set was obtained from a female donor with ovarian cancer. Both conserved end residues are part of each CDR3. The order of the fields is CDR3 DNA, CDR3 protein, D gene, J gene, CDR3 length, clone size, V gene. D genes are given only for firm matches. Some rows mark clone size as missing; the rest say once, few, many or name a class of expanded clone.

TGTGCCAGCAGCTCCTCCGGGACAGGCAATCAGCCCCAGCATTTT	CASSSSGTGNQPQHF	TRBD1	TRBJ1-5	15	many	TRBV11-2
TGTGCCAGCAGCTTCGCCCCGTTGGGGGCCAACGTCCTGACTTTC	CASSFAPLGANVLTF	NA	TRBJ2-6	15	NA	TRBV5-4
TGTGCCAGCAGCTTAGTGGGCTCTGGAAACACCATATATTTT	CASSLVGSGNTIYF	NA	TRBJ1-3	14	many	TRBV7-2
TGTGCCAGCAGTTTGACGGGGTCCTATAATTCACCCCTCCACTTT	CASSLTGSYNSPLHF	NA	TRBJ1-6	15	many	TRBV28
TGCGCCAGCAGCCAACTTAAACCTAGCGGGATTCAGTTCTTC	CASSQLKPSGIQFF	TRBD2	TRBJ2-1	14	many	TRBV4-1
TGTGCCAGCAGTGTTGCAGGGGGCGCAGATACGCAGTATTTT	CASSVAGGADTQYF	TRBD1	TRBJ2-3	14	many	TRBV6-4
NA	CASTNQTSMYLCASSFGGSYEQYF	NA	TRBJ2-7	24	NA	TRBV5-6
TGTGCCAGCAGCTTGGGGCGGGGGCGGCAAGAGACCCAGTACTTC	CASSLGRGRQETQYF	NA	TRBJ2-5	15	many	TRBV13
TGTGCCAGCAGAGAGGCGGACAGGGTTCACTATGGCTACACCTTC	CASREADRVHYGYTF	TRBD1	TRBJ1-2	15	NA	TRBV7-2
TGTGCCAGCAGTTTATCCCGGGACAAAAACGAGCAGTACTTC	CASSLSRDKNEQYF	NA	TRBJ2-7	14	many	TRBV28
TGCGCCAGCAGCTTGACGGATAAGAGGAATGAGCAGTTCTTC	CASSLTDKRNEQFF	NA	TRBJ2-1	14	many	TRBV5-1
TGTGCCAGCTCACTCGACCCTGCAGATACGCAGTATTTT	CASSLDPADTQYF	NA	TRBJ2-3	13	many	TRBV18
TGTGCCAGCAGTTTGGGCCGCAAACAAGAGACCCAGTACTTC	CASSLGRKQETQYF	NA	TRBJ2-5	14	many	TRBV28
TGTGCCACCAAGGGACAGGGCAGCAATCAGCCCCAGCATTTT	CATKGQGSNQPQHF	TRBD1	TRBJ1-5	14	many	TRBV6-5
TGTGCCAGCAGAGAGGAGTTCTACGAGCAGTACTTC	CASREEFYEQYF	NA	TRBJ2-7	12	many	TRBV7-2
TGTGCCTGGAGTGCAAGCTATGGCTACACCTTC	CAWSASYGYTF	NA	TRBJ1-2	11	many	TRBV30
TGTGCCAGCAGCGCGGGGGGGAGCACAGATACGCAGTATTTT	CASSAGGSTDTQYF	TRBD2	TRBJ2-3	14	many	TRBV9
TGTGCCAGCAGCTTAGCCCTGGCAGATACGCAGTATTTT	CASSLALADTQYF	NA	TRBJ2-3	13	many	TRBV7-2
TGTGCCAGCAGGCCCAGGGGGGGGACCGGGGAGCTGTTTTTT	CASRPRGGTGELFF	NA	TRBJ2-2	14	medium-sized	TRBV28
TGCAGCGTTGTTGGGGGAGAGACAGGCTATGGCTACACCTTC	CSVVGGETGYGYTF	NA	TRBJ1-2	14	many	TRBV29-1
TGTGCCAGCAGTTTCTTCCCCGGGGTGGGGGGTGGTTTGAACACTGAAGCTTTCTTT	CASSFFPGVGGGLNTEAFF	NA	TRBJ1-1	19	few	TRBV27
TGTGCCAGCAGCACCGGCTCCAAAAACATTCAGTACTTC	CASSTGSKNIQYF	NA	TRBJ2-4	13	many	TRBV3-1
TGTGCCAGCAGCCAATCGACAGGGAACTATGGCTACACCTTC	CASSQSTGNYGYTF	TRBD1	TRBJ1-2	14	many	TRBV4-2
TGTGCCAGCAGTGAAGGCCCAGATACGCAGTATTTT	CASSEGPDTQYF	NA	TRBJ2-3	12	few	TRBV27
TGTGCCAGCAGTTTGTCGTGGGTATTGGGTGGTACCTACGAGCAGTACTTC	CASSLSWVLGGTYEQYF	NA	TRBJ2-7	17	many	TRBV28
TGTGCCATGGTCGCAGCGAACACCGGGGAGCTGTTTTTT	CAMVAANTGELFF	NA	TRBJ2-2	13	many	TRBV19
TGCAGTGCCCTTAGCGAACCGATCTCCTACGAGCAGTACTTC	CSALSEPISYEQYF	NA	TRBJ2-7	14	NA	TRBV20-1
TGTGCCAGTAGTATCCGGGGGATCTCTGGGGCCAACGTCCTGACTTTC	CASSIRGISGANVLTF	NA	TRBJ2-6	16	many	TRBV19
TGTGCCAGCAACCGGGACAGCACAGATACGCAGTATTTT	CASNRDSTDTQYF	NA	TRBJ2-3	13	many	TRBV2
TGTGCCAGCAGTCCGCACGGACTAGCGGGCGGGGGAAGCACAGATACGCAGTATTTT	CASSPHGLAGGGSTDTQYF	TRBD2	TRBJ2-3	19	medium-sized	TRBV28
TGTGCCAGCAGTTCCCCGAACCAAAACATTCAGTACTTC	CASSSPNQNIQYF	NA	TRBJ2-4	13	many	TRBV6-5
TGTGCCAGCTCGCCGATCCAAGAGACCCAGTACTTC	CASSPIQETQYF	NA	TRBJ2-5	12	many	TRBV18
TGTGCCAGCAGTTTAGGGCGTGGGAACACCGGGGAGCTGTTTTTT	CASSLGRGNTGELFF	NA	TRBJ2-2	15	many	TRBV28
TGTGCCAGCAGCCAGCGCTCTGGAAACACCATATATTTT	CASSQRSGNTIYF	NA	TRBJ1-3	13	many	TRBV12-3/TRBV12-4
TGTGCCAGCAGCCTGGCGACGGGGAGGGCGGGTGACAATGAGCAGTTCTTC	CASSLATGRAGDNEQFF	TRBD2	TRBJ2-1	17	many	TRBV28
TGCGCCAGCAGCTTGCACCGGGACACCTCTAGCACAGATACGCAGTATTTT	CASSLHRDTSSTDTQYF	NA	TRBJ2-3	17	many	TRBV5-1
TGTGCCAGCGGTGACTCGGGACAGGGGATTTCCTATGGCTACACCTTC	CASGDSGQGISYGYTF	TRBD1	TRBJ1-2	16	many	TRBV12-3/TRBV12-4
TGCAGTGCTAGTGGGGGGGTAACCAATTCACCCCTCCACTTT	CSASGGVTNSPLHF	NA	TRBJ1-6	14	many	TRBV20-1
TGTGCCAGCTCACGGGAAACGGGGGAGCAGTTCTTC	CASSRETGEQFF	NA	TRBJ2-1	12	many	TRBV18
TGTGCCAGCAGTCCTCCTAGCGCTTACAATGAGCAGTTCTTC	CASSPPSAYNEQFF	NA	TRBJ2-1	14	many	TRBV6-4
TGTGCCAGTAGAATCCTTGGCCAGGGGAGCACTGAAGCTTTCTTT	CASRILGQGSTEAFF	NA	TRBJ1-1	15	many	TRBV19
TGTGGCAGCAGACGGACAGGGGAGGACTATGGCTACACCTTC	CGSRRTGEDYGYTF	TRBD1	TRBJ1-2	14	NA	TRBV6-6
TGTGCCAGCAGTTTATCCACAGGGGCATACGAGCAGTACTTC	CASSLSTGAYEQYF	TRBD1	TRBJ2-7	14	NA	TRBV28
TGTGCCAGCAGTCGAGCGGGGAGGGCCGACAATGAGCAGTTCTTC	CASSRAGRADNEQFF	TRBD2	TRBJ2-1	15	many	TRBV9
TGTGCCAGCAGCGAATCCGGACGGAGCTATGGCTACACCTTC	CASSESGRSYGYTF	NA	TRBJ1-2	14	many	TRBV7-2
TGTGCCACCAGTGACCTCAGCTCTGGGGCCAACGTCCTGACTTTC	CATSDLSSGANVLTF	NA	TRBJ2-6	15	many	TRBV24-1
TGTGCCAGCTCACCAGGGGTTCGCGAGCAGTACTTC	CASSPGVREQYF	NA	TRBJ2-7	12	many	TRBV18
TGTGCCAGCAGCTTGGACTGGGGGGGGCCTGGAGAGACCCAGTACTTC	CASSLDWGGPGETQYF	NA	TRBJ2-5	16	many	TRBV5-6
TGTGCCAGCAGCTTAATGGCATTGAACACTGAAGCTTTCTTT	CASSLMALNTEAFF	NA	TRBJ1-1	14	many	TRBV7-9
TGTGCCAGTACCTCCGGGACAGGGGTGTTGGGGGCCAACGTCCTGACTTTC	CASTSGTGVLGANVLTF	TRBD1	TRBJ2-6	17	many	TRBV19
TGTGCCAGCAGCCATGGAGGGAGGGGAGGAACAGATACGCAGTATTTT	CASSHGGRGGTDTQYF	TRBD2	TRBJ2-3	16	many	TRBV3-1
TGTGCCAGCAGGCCAGACTTACTAGTTGGAGAGACCCAGTACTTC	CASRPDLLVGETQYF	NA	TRBJ2-5	15	many	TRBV27
TGCGCCAGCAGCCCCCTTAGGGGCGCGACAGATACGCAGTATTTT	CASSPLRGATDTQYF	NA	TRBJ2-3	15	many	TRBV4-1